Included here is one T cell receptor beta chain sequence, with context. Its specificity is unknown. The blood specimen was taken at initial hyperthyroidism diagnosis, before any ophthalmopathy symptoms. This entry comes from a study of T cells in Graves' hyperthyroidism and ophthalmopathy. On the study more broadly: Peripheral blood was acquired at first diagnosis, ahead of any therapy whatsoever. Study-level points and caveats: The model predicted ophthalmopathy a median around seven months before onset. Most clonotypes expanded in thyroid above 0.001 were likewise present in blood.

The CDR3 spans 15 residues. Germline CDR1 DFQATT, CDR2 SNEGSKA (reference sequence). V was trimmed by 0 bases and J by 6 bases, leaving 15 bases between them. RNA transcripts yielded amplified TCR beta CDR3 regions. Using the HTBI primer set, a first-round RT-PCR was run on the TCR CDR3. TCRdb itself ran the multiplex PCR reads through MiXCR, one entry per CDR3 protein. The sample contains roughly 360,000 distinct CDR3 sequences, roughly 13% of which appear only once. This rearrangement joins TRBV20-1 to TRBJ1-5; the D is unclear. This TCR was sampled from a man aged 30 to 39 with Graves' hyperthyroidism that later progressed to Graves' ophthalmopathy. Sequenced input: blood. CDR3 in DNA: TGCAGTGCTAGAGAAAAATCCTCGGGGTTTCAGCCCCAGCATTTT. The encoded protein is CSAREKSSGFQPQHF.